This T cell receptor (beta chain) emerged from a study of human T cells and chemical hapten exposure. Study-wide background: Diphenylcyclopropenone doses were given weekly to the scalps of patients across the roughly 25-week study. The study, taken as a whole, reports: As the donors had alopecia, their immune response may differ from healthy people's.

A word on this clonotype: Antigen unknown.

V lost 5 bases to trimming and J lost 2 bases, with 19 bases between them. CDR3 length: 17 residues. CDR1 MNHEY and CDR2 SVGAGI come from the germline V gene. TCRdb re-analysed the RACE reads in MiXCR, keeping a single row per CDR3 protein. The sample holds 65,000 to 95,000 distinct CDR3 sequences, 6% to 8.5% seen once. Time point in this sample: patch test 2, 6 weeks after DPC sensitization. Stated treatment: therapeutic diphenylcyclopropenone sensitization with weekly scalp DPC. The input for sequencing was whole blood, taken in connection with sensitization to the hapten diphenylcyclopropenone (DPC). This clonotype originated in a woman under 40 with alopecia areata. Some clones in this sample may be carry-over from other donors' samples. V is TRBV6-5 and J is TRBJ1-5; possible D gene TRBD1, 6 bases. The CDR3 is CASSQGNRVDGNQPQHF. In DNA form, the CDR3 reads TGTGCCAGCAGTCAGGGGAACAGGGTTGACGGCAATCAGCCCCAGCATTTT.